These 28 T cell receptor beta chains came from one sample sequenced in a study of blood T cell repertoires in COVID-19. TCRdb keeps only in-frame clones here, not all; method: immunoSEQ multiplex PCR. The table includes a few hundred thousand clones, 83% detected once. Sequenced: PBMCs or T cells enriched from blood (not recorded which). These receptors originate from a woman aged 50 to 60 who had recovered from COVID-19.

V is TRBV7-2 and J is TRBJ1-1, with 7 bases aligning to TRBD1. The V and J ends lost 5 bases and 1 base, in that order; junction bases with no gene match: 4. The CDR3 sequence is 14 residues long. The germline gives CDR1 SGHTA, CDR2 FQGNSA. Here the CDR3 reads CASSPRQGNTEAFF. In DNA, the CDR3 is TGTGCCAGCAGCCCTAGACAGGGGAACACTGAAGCTTTCTTT. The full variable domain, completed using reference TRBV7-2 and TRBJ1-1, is GAGVSQSPSNKVTEKGKDVELRCDPISGHTALYWYRQSLGQGLEFLIYFQGNSAPDKSGLPSDRFSAERTGGSVSTLTIQRTQQEDSAVYLCASSPRQGNTEAFFGQGTRLTVV.

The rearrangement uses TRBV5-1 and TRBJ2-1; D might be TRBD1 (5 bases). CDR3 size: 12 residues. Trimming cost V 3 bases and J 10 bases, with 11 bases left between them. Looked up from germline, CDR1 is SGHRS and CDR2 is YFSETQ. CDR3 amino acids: CASSSQVGEQFF. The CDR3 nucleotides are TGCGCCAGCAGCTCACAGGTGGGGGAGCAGTTCTTC.

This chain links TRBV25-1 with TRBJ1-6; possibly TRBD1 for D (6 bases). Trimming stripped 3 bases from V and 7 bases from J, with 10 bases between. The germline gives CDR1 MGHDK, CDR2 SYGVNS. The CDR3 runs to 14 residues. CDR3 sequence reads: CASSDYTGNSPLHF. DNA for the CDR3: TGTGCCAGCAGTGATTATACAGGGAATTCACCCCTCCACTTT.

The chain's CDR3 is CASSLTGIAKNIQYF. As DNA, the CDR3 is TGTGCCAGCAGCCTCACAGGGATTGCCAAAAACATTCAGTACTTC. The chain employs TRBV3-1 (or the pseudogene TRBV3-2) and TRBJ2-4; possibly TRBD1 for D (6 bases). This CDR3 has 15 residues. V was trimmed by 4 bases and J by 1 base, leaving 11 bases between them. Germline CDR1 LGHDT, CDR2 YNNKEL (reference sequence).

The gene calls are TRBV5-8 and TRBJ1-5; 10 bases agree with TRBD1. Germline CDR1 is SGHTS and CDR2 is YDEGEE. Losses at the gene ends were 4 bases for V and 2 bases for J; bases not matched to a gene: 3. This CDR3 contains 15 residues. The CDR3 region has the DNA TGTGCCAGCAGCATGACAGGGGGCCGCAATCAGCCCCAGCATTTT. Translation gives CASSMTGGRNQPQHF.

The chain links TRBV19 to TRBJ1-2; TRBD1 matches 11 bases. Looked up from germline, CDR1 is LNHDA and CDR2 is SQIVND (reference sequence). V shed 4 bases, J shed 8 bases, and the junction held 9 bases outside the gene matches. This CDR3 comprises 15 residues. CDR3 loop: CASSTTGTGGYGYTF. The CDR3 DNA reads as TGTGCCAGTAGTACGACCGGGACAGGGGGATACGGCTACACCTTC.

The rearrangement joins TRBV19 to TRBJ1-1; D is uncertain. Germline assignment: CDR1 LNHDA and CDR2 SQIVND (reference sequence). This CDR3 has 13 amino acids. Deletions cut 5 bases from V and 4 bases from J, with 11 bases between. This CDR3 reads CASSLSGFTEAFF. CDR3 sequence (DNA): TGTGCCAGTAGTTTATCGGGGTTCACTGAAGCTTTCTTT. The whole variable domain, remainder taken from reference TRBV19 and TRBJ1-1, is DGGITQSPKYLFRKEGQNVTLSCEQNLNHDAMYWYRQDPGQGLRLIYYSQIVNDFQKGDIAEGYSVSREKKESFPLTVTSAQKNPTAFYLCASSLSGFTEAFFGQGTRLTVV.

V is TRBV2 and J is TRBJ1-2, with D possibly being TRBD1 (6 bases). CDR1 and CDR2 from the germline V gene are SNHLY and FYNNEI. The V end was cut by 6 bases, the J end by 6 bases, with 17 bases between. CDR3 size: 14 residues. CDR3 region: CASSDPGQGDGYTF. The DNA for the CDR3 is TGTGCCAGCAGCGACCCGGGACAAGGGGATGGCTACACCTTC. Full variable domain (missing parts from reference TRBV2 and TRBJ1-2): EPEVTQTPSHQVTQMGQEVILRCVPISNHLYFYWYRQILGQKVEFLVSFYNNEISEKSEIFDDQFSVERPDGSNFTLKIRSTKLEDSAMYFCASSDPGQGDGYTFGSGTRLTVV.

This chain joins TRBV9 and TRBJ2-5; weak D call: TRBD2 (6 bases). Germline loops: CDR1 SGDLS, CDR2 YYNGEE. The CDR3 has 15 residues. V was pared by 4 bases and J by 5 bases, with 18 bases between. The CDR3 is CASSQFGGKVETQYF. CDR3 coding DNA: TGTGCCAGCAGCCAATTCGGAGGGAAGGTGGAGACCCAGTACTTC.

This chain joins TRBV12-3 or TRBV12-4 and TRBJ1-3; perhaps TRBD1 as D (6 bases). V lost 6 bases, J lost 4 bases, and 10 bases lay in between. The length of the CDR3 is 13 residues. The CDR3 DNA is TGTGCCAGCAGACGGACAGTAGGAAACACCATATATTTT. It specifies CASRRTVGNTIYF.

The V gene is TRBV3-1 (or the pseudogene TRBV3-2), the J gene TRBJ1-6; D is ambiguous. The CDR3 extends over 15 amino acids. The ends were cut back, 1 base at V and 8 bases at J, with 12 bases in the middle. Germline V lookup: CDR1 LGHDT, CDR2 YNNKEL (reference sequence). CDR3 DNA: TGTGCCAGCAGCCAAGGTACAAGGAGGGATTCACCCCTCCACTTT. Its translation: CASSQGTRRDSPLHF.

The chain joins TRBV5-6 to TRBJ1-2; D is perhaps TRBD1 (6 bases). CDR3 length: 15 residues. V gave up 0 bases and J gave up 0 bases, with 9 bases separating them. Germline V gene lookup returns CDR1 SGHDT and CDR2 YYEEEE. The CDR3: CASSLGGGPNYGYTF. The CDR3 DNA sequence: TGTGCCAGCAGCTTGGGAGGGGGTCCTAACTATGGCTACACCTTC.

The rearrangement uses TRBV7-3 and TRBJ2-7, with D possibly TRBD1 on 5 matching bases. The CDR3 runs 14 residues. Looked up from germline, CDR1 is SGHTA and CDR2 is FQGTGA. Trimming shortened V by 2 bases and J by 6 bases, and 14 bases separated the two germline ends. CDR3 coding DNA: TGTGCCAGCAGCTTAGGAGTAGGGGTGGTCGAGCAGTACTTC. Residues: CASSLGVGVVEQYF.

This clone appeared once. The DNA for the CDR3 is TGTGCCAGCCGGCGCCACGACCGGGCCTACGAGCAGTACTTC. This translates into CASRRHDRAYEQYF. V and J are TRBV2 and TRBJ2-7; no firm D call. There are 14 residues in the CDR3. Germline CDR1 SNHLY, CDR2 FYNNEI. Between the trimmed V and J ends, which lost 8 bases and 2 bases, there was a span of 16 bases.

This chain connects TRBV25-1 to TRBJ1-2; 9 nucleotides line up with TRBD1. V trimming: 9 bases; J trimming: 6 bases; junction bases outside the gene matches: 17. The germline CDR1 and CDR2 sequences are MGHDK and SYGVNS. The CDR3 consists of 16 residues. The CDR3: CARGHRGLMIFNGYTF. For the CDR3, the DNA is TGTGCCAGGGGACACAGGGGGCTGATGATCTTTAATGGCTACACCTTC.

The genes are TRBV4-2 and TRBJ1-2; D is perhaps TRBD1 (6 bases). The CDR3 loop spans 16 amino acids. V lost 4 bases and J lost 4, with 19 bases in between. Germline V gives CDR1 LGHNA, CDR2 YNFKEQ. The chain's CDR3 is CASSLDRDTDLYGYTF. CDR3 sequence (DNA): TGTGCCAGCAGCCTAGACCGGGACACAGATCTCTATGGCTACACCTTC.

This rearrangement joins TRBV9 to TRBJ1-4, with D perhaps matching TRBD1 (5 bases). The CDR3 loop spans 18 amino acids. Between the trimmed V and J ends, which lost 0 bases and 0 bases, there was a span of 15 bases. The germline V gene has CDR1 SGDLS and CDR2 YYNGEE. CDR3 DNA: TGTGCCAGCAGCGTAGCTACTGGGCAGGGTGCAACTAATGAAAAACTGTTTTTT. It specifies CASSVATGQGATNEKLFF.

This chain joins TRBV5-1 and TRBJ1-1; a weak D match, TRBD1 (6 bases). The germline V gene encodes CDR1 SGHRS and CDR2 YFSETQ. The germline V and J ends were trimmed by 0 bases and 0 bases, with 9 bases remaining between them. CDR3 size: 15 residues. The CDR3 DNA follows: TGCGCCAGCAGCTTGGCGAGGGACATGAACACTGAAGCTTTCTTT. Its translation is CASSLARDMNTEAFF.

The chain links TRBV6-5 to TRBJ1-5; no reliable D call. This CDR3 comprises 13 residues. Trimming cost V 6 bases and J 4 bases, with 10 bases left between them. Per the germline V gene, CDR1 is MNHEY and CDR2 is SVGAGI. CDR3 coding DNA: TGTGCCAGCAGCAACAACCCGAATCAGCCCCAGCATTTT. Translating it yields CASSNNPNQPQHF.

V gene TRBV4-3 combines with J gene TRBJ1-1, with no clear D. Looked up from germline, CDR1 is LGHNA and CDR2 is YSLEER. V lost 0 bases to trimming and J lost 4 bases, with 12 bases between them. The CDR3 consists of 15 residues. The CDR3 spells CASSQDPAGGTEAFF. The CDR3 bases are TGCGCCAGCAGCCAAGATCCGGCAGGTGGCACTGAAGCTTTCTTT.

The chain's CDR3 is CASSQNYNSPLHF. The CDR3 region has the DNA TGTGCCAGCAGCCAGAACTATAATTCACCCCTCCACTTT. The gene calls are TRBV5-4 and TRBJ1-6; D is unclear. The CDR3 is 13 amino acids. Trimming removed 4 bases at V and 3 bases at J, with 5 bases between. Germline loops: CDR1 SGHNT, CDR2 YYREEE (reference sequence).

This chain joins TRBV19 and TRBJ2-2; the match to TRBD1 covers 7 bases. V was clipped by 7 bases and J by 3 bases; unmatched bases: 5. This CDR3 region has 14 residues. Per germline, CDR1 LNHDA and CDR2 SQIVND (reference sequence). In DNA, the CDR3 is TGTGCCAGTAAACAGGGGATTGACACCGGGGAGCTGTTTTTT. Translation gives CASKQGIDTGELFF.

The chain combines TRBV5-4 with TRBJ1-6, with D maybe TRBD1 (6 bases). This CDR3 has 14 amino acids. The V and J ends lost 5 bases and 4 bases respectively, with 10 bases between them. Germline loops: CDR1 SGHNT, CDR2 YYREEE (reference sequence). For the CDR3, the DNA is TGTGCCAGCAGTCTACAGGGATATAATTCACCCCTCCACTTT. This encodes CASSLQGYNSPLHF.

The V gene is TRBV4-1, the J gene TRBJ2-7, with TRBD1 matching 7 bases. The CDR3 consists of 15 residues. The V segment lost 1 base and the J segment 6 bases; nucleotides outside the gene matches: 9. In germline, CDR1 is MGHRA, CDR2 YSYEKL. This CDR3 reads CASSQVLTGAREQYF. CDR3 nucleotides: TGCGCCAGCAGCCAAGTTCTAACAGGGGCGCGCGAGCAGTACTTC.

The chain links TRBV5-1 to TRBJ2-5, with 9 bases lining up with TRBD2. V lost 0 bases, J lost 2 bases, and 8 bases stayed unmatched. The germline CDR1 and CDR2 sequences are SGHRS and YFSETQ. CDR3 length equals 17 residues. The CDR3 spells CASSLAVLAGPQETQYF. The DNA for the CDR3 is TGCGCCAGCAGCTTGGCCGTTCTAGCGGGACCGCAAGAGACCCAGTACTTC.

The DNA of the CDR3 is TGTGCCAGTAGTACTGGGACTGTTGCGGATCAGCCCCAGCATTTT. Translation: CASSTGTVADQPQHF. The chain joins TRBV19 to TRBJ1-5; D is possibly TRBD1 (5 bases). The V end lost 4 bases, the J end lost 5 bases, and 15 bases lay between the germline ends. Germline V gene sequence: CDR1 LNHDA, CDR2 SQIVND (reference sequence). The length of the CDR3 is 15 residues.

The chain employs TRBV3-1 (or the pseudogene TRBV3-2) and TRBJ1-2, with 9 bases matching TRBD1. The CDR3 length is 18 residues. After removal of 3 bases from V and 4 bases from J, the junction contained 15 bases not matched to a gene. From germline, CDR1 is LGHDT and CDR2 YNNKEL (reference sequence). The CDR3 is CASSQAVGDRVYSYGYTF. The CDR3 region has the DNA TGTGCCAGCAGCCAGGCCGTAGGGGACAGGGTATATTCCTATGGCTACACCTTC.

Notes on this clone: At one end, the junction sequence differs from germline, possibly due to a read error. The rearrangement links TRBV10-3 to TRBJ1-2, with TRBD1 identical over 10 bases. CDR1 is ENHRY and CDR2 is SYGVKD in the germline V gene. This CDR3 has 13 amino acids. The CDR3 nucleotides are TGTGCCATAAGTGGGACAGGGGTGGTTGGCTACACCTTC. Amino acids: CAISGTGVVGYTF.